Following are 5 T cell receptor beta chains from one sample sequenced in a study of T-cell memory formation after mild COVID-19. MiXCR, run by TCRdb on the 5' RACE reads, gives a single entry per CDR3 protein. The sample includes about 470,000 distinct CDR3 sequences, roughly 18% seen only once; the top ten take approximately 13%. The sample consisted of PBMCs or a T cell subset sorted from them (not recorded which). Receptors were obtained from an adult woman who had mild COVID-19 (a few samples of this study predate the infection). Cell type and time point are not known.

V gene TRBV12-3 or TRBV12-4 combines with J gene TRBJ1-2; unclear D gene. Trimming took 3 bases from V and 13 from J, leaving 15 bases between them. The CDR3 spans 12 residues. The CDR3: CASSLGRTSCTF. The CDR3 DNA follows: TGTGCCAGCAGTTTGGGAAGGACCTCTTGCACCTTC.

This chain links TRBV6-5 with TRBJ1-4; a weak D match, TRBD1 (6 bases). This CDR3 is built from 14 residues. The germline CDR1 and CDR2 sequences are MNHEY and SVGAGI. V was trimmed by 6 bases and J by 5 bases, leaving 13 bases between them. The DNA for the CDR3 is TGTGCCAGCAGGAGGACAGTATCAAATGAAAAACTGTTTTTT. The encoded protein is CASRRTVSNEKLFF.

In its sample, this clonotype was seen a few times. The chain has TRBV9 and TRBJ1-4; 11 nucleotides match TRBD1. This CDR3 comprises 15 residues. The germline gives CDR1 SGDLS, CDR2 YYNGEE. J was trimmed by 9 bases and V by 0 bases; bases with no gene match: 4. CDR3 residues: CASSVEGQGVQKLFF. CDR3 sequence (DNA): TGTGCCAGCAGCGTAGAGGGACAGGGGGTGCAAAAACTGTTTTTT.

Here the CDR3 reads CSAYAGTVNSNQPQHF. The CDR3 DNA sequence: TGCAGTGCTTACGCTGGGACAGTCAATAGCAATCAGCCCCAGCATTTT. The V call is TRBV20-1, the J call TRBJ1-5; 7 bases agree with TRBD1. J was trimmed by 0 bases and V by 5 bases; bases with no gene match: 10. CDR1 and CDR2 from the germline V gene are DFQATT and SNEGSKA (reference sequence). The CDR3 is 16 amino acids.

This clonotype was observed many times. J is TRBJ2-2 and V is TRBV2; D perhaps matches TRBD1 (7 bases). Germline lookup yields CDR1 SNHLY and CDR2 FYNNEI. The CDR3 sequence is 14 residues long. Trimming removed 5 bases at V and 2 bases at J, with 9 bases between. CDR3 in amino acids: CASSQGGNTGELFF. The DNA for the CDR3 is TGTGCCAGCAGTCAGGGGGGTAACACCGGGGAGCTGTTTTTT.